The clone carrying this T cell receptor (beta chain) was detected only a few times. Antigen unknown. TCRdb passed the reads through MiXCR, listing each CDR3 protein once. The sample includes 150,000 to 200,000 distinct CDR3 sequences, around 14% of them seen just once. This record belongs to a study of T cell repertoires in cytomegalovirus infection. Study-wide background: Both a matching HLA type and CMV infection were indicated by public TCR beta signatures.

Germline V gene lookup returns CDR1 SQVTM and CDR2 ANQGSEA. The CDR3 extends over 15 amino acids. Trimming took off 6 bases at V and 4 bases at J, with 20 bases between the two ends. Study-wide points: The response measured ex vivo was dominated by TCR beta clonotypes (HLA-C-restricted and CMV-specific). Identification of carriers of CMV plus the relevant HLA was achieved through cumulative public TCR beta family frequency.

The receptor was isolated from a human donor in good health (CMV status not recorded). Some clones in this sample may be carry-over from other donors' samples. The sequencing sample was made of PBMCs. This chain links TRBV29-1 with TRBJ2-3, with D possibly called TRBD1 or TRBD2 (5 bases each). The CDR3 is CSVKGQALGADTQYF. DNA of the CDR3: TGCAGCGTCAAAGGGCAGGCCCTGGGGGCAGATACGCAGTATTTT.